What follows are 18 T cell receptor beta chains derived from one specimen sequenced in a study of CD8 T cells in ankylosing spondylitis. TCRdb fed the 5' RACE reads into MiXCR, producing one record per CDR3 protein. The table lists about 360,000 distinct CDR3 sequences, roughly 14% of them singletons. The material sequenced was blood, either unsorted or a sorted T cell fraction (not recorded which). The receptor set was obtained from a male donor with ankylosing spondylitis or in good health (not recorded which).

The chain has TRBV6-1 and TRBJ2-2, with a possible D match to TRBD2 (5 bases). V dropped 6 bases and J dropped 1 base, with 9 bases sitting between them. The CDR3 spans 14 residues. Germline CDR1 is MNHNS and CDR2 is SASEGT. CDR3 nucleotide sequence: TGTGCCAGCAGGAGAAGCGGGAACACCGGGGAGCTGTTTTTT. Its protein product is CASRRSGNTGELFF.

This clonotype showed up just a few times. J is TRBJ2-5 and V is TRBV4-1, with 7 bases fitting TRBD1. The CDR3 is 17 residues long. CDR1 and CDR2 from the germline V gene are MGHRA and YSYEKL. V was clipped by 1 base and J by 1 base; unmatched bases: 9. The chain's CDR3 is CASSQGPPGTVQETQYF. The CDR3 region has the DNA TGCGCCAGCAGCCAAGGACCCCCGGGGACAGTCCAAGAGACCCAGTACTTC.

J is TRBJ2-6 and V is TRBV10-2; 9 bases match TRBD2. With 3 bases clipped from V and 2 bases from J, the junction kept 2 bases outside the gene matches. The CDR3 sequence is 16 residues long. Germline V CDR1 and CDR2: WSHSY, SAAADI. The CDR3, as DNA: TGCGCCAGCAGTGATGAGCGGGGGGCTGGGGCCAACGTCCTGACTTTC. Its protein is CASSDERGAGANVLTF.

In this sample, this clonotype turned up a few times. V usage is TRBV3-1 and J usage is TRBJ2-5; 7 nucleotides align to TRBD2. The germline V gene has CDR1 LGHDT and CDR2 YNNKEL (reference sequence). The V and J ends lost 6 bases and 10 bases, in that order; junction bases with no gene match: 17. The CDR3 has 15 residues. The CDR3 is CASSRPGTNGLDQYF. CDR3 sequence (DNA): TGTGCCAGCAGTCGTCCCGGGACTAACGGGTTAGACCAGTACTTC.

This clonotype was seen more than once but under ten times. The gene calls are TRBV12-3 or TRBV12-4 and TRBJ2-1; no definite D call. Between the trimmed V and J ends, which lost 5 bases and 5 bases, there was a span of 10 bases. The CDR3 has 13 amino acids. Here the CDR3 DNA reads TGTGCCAGCAGTCGGACGGAAGACAATGAGCAGTTCTTC. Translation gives CASSRTEDNEQFF.

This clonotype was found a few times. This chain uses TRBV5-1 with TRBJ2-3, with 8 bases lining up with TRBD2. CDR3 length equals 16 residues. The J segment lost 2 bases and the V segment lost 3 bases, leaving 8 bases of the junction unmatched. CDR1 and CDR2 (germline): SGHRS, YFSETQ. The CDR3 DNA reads TGCGCCAGCAGCTGGGGGTCAGCGGGAGTCACAGATACGCAGTATTTT. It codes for CASSWGSAGVTDTQYF.

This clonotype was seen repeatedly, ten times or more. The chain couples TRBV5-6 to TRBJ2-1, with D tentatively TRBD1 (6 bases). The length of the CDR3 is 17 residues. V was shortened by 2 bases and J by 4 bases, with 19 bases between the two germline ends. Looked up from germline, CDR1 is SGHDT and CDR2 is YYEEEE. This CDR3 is CASSLEQHQRGYNEQFF. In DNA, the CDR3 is TGTGCCAGCAGCTTAGAACAGCACCAAAGGGGGTACAATGAGCAGTTCTTC.

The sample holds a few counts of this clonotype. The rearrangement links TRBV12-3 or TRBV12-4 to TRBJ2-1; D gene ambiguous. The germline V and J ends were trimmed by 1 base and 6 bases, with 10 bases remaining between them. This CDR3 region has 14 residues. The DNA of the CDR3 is TGTGCCAGCAGTTTAGGTGGGAACTTCAATGAGCAGTTCTTC. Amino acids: CASSLGGNFNEQFF.

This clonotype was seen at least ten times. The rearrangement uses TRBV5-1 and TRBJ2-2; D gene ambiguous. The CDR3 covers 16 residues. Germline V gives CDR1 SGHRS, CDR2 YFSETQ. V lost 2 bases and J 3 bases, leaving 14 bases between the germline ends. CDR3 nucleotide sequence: TGCGCCAGCAGCTTTCAAGGGTCCGGGTACACCGGGGAGCTGTTTTTT. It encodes CASSFQGSGYTGELFF. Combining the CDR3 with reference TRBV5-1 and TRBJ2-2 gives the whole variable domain KAGVTQTPRYLIKTRGQQVTLSCSPISGHRSVSWYQQTPGQGLQFLFEYFSETQRNKGNFPGRFSGRQFSNSRSEMNVSTLELGDSALYLCASSFQGSGYTGELFFGEGSRLTVL.

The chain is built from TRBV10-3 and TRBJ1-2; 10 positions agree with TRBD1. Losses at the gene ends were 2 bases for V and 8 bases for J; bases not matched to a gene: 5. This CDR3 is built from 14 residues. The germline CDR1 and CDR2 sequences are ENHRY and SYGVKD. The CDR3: CAISEVGQGQGYTF. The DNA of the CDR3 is TGTGCCATCAGTGAGGTGGGACAGGGGCAAGGCTACACCTTC.

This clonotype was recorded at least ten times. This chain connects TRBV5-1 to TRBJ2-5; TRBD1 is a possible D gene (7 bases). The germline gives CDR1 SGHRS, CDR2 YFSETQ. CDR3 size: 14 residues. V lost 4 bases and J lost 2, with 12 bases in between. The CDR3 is CASSGGTAQETQYF. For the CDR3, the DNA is TGCGCCAGCAGCGGAGGGACAGCGCAAGAGACCCAGTACTTC.

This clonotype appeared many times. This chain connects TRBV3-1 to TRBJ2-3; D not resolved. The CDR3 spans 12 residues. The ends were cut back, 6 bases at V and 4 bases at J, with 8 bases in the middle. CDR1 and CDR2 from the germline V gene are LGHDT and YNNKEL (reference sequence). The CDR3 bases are TGTGCCAGCAGTCTTGTGGCAGATACGCAGTATTTT. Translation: CASSLVADTQYF.

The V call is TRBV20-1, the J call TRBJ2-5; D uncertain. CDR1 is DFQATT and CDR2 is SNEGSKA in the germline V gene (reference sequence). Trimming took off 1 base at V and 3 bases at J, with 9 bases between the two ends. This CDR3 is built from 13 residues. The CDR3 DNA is TGCAGTGCTAGAGCCTTGATGAAAGAGACCCAGTACTTC. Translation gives CSARALMKETQYF.

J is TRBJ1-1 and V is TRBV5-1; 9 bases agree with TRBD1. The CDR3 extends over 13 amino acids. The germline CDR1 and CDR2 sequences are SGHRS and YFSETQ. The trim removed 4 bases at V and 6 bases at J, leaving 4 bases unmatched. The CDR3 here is CASSLDRGAEAFF. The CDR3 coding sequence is TGCGCCAGCAGCCTGGACAGGGGAGCTGAAGCTTTCTTT. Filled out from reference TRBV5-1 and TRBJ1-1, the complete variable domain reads KAGVTQTPRYLIKTRGQQVTLSCSPISGHRSVSWYQQTPGQGLQFLFEYFSETQRNKGNFPGRFSGRQFSNSRSEMNVSTLELGDSALYLCASSLDRGAEAFFGQGTRLTVV.

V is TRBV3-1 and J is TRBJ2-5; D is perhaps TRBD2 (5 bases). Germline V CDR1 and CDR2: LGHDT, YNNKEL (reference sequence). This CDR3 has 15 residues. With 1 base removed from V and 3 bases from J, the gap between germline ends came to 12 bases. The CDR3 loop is CASSQGVTGKETQYF. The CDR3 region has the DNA TGTGCCAGCAGCCAAGGGGTGACGGGAAAAGAGACCCAGTACTTC.

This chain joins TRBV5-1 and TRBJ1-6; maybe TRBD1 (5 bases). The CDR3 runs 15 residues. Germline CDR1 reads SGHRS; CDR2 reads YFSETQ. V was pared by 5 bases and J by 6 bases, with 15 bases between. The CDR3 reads CASRPGWGSNSPLHF. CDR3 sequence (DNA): TGCGCCAGCAGACCGGGGTGGGGGAGTAATTCACCCCTCCACTTT.

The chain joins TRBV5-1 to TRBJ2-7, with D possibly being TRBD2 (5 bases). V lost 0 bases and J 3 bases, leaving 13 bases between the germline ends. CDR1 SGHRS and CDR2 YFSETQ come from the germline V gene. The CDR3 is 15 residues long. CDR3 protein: CASSLEAGGGYEQYF. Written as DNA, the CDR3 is TGCGCCAGCAGCTTGGAGGCAGGAGGCGGCTACGAGCAGTACTTC.

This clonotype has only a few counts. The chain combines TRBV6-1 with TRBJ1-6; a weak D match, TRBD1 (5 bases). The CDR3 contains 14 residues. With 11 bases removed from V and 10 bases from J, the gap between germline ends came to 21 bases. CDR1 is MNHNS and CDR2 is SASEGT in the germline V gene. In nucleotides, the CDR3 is TGTGCCTCAAACGGAGGGGAATGGGGGTCACCCCTCCACTTT. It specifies CASNGGEWGSPLHF.